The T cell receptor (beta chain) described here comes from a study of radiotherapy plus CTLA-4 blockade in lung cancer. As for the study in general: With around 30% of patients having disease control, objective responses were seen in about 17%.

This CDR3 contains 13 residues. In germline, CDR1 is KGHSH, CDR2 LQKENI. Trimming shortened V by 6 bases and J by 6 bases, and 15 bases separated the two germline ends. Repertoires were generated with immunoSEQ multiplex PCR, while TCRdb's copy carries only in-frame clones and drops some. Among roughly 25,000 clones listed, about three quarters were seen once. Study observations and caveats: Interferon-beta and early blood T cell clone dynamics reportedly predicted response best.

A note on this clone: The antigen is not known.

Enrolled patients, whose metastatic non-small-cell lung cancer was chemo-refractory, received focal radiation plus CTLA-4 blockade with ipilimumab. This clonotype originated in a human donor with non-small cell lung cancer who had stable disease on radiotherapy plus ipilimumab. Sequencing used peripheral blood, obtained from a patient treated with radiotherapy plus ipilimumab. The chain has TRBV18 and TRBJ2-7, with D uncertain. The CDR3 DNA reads TGTGCCAGCTCCTCCTCGTCCCTTGGCGAGCAGTACTTC. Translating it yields CASSSSSLGEQYF.